Presented here are 20 T cell receptor beta chains from one specimen sequenced in a study of blood T cell repertoires in COVID-19. Profiled with immunoSEQ multiplex PCR; TCRdb holds only in-frame clones, not every one. The sample has about 220,000 clones, 75% to 85% seen once. The sample was peripheral blood. Every receptor here comes from a human donor in a cohort sampled during active COVID-19.

The V and J genes are TRBV9 and TRBJ2-1; possible D gene TRBD2, 6 bases. Germline assignment: CDR1 SGDLS and CDR2 YYNGEE. The CDR3 sequence is 14 residues long. The V end was cut by 5 bases, the J end by 10 bases, with 19 bases between. The CDR3 DNA follows: TGTGCCAGCAGGAGCGGGCCTACACTGGGAGAGCAGTTCTTC. As protein: CASRSGPTLGEQFF. The complete variable domain, with remaining parts taken from reference TRBV9 and TRBJ2-1, reads DSGVTQTPKHLITATGQRVTLRCSPRSGDLSVYWYQQSLDQGLQFLIQYYNGEERAKGNILERFSAQQFPDLHSELNLSSLELGDSALYFCASRSGPTLGEQFFGPGTRLTVL.

The chain couples TRBV27 to TRBJ2-7, with TRBD2 identical over 7 bases. J lost 2 bases, V lost 2 bases, and 0 bases had no gene match. Germline loops: CDR1 MNHEY, CDR2 SMNVEV (reference sequence). The CDR3 totals 13 residues. CDR3 loop: CASSLGTTYEQYF. The CDR3 bases are TGTGCCAGCAGTTTAGGGACTACCTACGAGCAGTACTTC.

This chain joins TRBV29-1 and TRBJ1-1; D unclear. The CDR3 loop spans 14 amino acids. Deletions cut 1 base from V and 4 bases from J, with 13 bases between. Germline V gene data show CDR1 as SQVTM and CDR2 as ANQGSEA. The CDR3 region has the DNA TGCAGCGTTGAAGGGGAGGGCATGTTCACTGAAGCTTTCTTT. As protein: CSVEGEGMFTEAFF.

In this sample, this clone turned up a few times. The V and J genes are TRBV5-1 and TRBJ2-2; 14 positions match TRBD2. From germline, CDR1 is SGHRS and CDR2 YFSETQ. The CDR3 loop spans 15 amino acids. The V and J ends lost 4 bases and 6 bases, in that order; junction bases with no gene match: 2. The chain's CDR3 is CASSEGLAGAGELFF. The DNA of the CDR3 is TGCGCCAGCAGCGAGGGACTAGCGGGGGCCGGGGAGCTGTTTTTT.

The chain links TRBV28 to TRBJ1-1; D is unclear. This CDR3 region has 12 residues. The V gene lost 8 bases and the J gene lost 0 bases, with 7 bases spanning the gap. Germline CDR1 MDHEN, CDR2 SYDVKM. Here the CDR3 DNA reads TGTGCCAGCGGACTCTTGAACACTGAAGCTTTCTTT. This translates into CASGLLNTEAFF.

This clone was picked up a small number of times. Other nucleotide sequences from this sample produce the same CDR3. The chain carries TRBV28 and TRBJ1-1; D not resolved. V was shortened by 6 bases and J by 3 bases, with 5 bases between the two germline ends. CDR3 length: 11 amino acids. The germline V gene encodes CDR1 MDHEN and CDR2 SYDVKM. CDR3 in DNA: TGTGCCAGCAGCCGAGACACTGAAGCTTTCTTT. Translation gives CASSRDTEAFF. Variable domain in full (rest from reference TRBV28 and TRBJ1-1): DVKVTQSSRYLVKRTGEKVFLECVQDMDHENMFWYRQDPGLGLRLIYFSYDVKMKEKGDIPEGYSVSREKKERFSLILESASTNQTSMYLCASSRDTEAFFGQGTRLTVV.

This clone has a handful of counts. V and J are TRBV2 and TRBJ1-5; D is uncertain. The CDR3 contains 15 residues. The germline V gene encodes CDR1 SNHLY and CDR2 FYNNEI. V was clipped by 1 base and J by 2 bases, with 9 bases between them. The CDR3 loop is CASSEVSRRNQPQHF. As DNA, the CDR3 is TGTGCCAGCAGTGAAGTCAGTCGTCGCAATCAGCCCCAGCATTTT.

The rearrangement links TRBV7-9 to TRBJ1-5; D gene uncertain. CDR1 SEHNR and CDR2 FQNEAQ come from the germline V gene (reference sequence). V shed 1 base and J shed 5 bases, with 6 bases lying between them. CDR3 length equals 13 residues. CDR3: CASSLGIDQPQHF. CDR3 bases: TGTGCCAGCAGCTTAGGTATCGATCAGCCCCAGCATTTT.

The V call is TRBV6-5, the J call TRBJ1-4, with a possible D match to TRBD1 (6 bases). The CDR3 consists of 14 residues. Germline CDR1 reads MNHEY; CDR2 reads SVGAGI. Trimming took 6 bases from V and 6 from J, leaving 14 bases between them. The CDR3 region is CASSAGTLDEKLFF. Written as DNA, the CDR3 is TGTGCCAGCAGCGCCGGGACACTTGATGAAAAACTGTTTTTT.

The chain has TRBV11-2 and TRBJ2-1; no clear D gene. V was cut by 8 bases and J by 4 bases, with 18 bases left in between. CDR3 length: 15 amino acids. Germline lookup yields CDR1 SGHAT and CDR2 FQNNGV. CDR3 sequence (DNA): TGTGCCAGCTCCCGGCAACCGACTTTGTACAATGAGCAGTTCTTC. As protein: CASSRQPTLYNEQFF.

The chain uses TRBV11-3 and TRBJ2-1, with TRBD2 identical over 11 bases. J gave up 5 bases and V 3 bases, and 6 bases lay outside the gene matches. Germline loops: CDR1 SGHNT, CDR2 YENEEA. The CDR3 has 16 amino acids. In DNA form, the CDR3 reads TGTGCCAGCAGCTTGTCCGGGACTAGCGGAAACAATGAGCAGTTCTTC. Its protein is CASSLSGTSGNNEQFF.

V gene TRBV6-6 combines with J gene TRBJ2-5; TRBD2 matches 11 bases. J was trimmed by 0 bases and V by 5 bases; bases with no gene match: 5. The CDR3 is 16 amino acids. Germline loops: CDR1 MNHNY, CDR2 SVGAGI (reference sequence). CDR3 nucleotide sequence: TGTGCCAGCAGTATGGGACTAGCGGCGTACCAAGAGACCCAGTACTTC. It is translated as CASSMGLAAYQETQYF.

The chain employs TRBV4-1 and TRBJ2-7, with TRBD2 matching 7 bases. The CDR3 is made up of 18 amino acids. The germline CDR1 and CDR2 sequences are MGHRA and YSYEKL. The J segment lost 0 bases and the V segment lost 4 bases, leaving 15 bases of the junction unmatched. CDR3 nucleotide sequence: TGCGCCAGCAGCCGCGAAACTACGGGACTACCGAGCTCCTACGAGCAGTACTTC. Translating it yields CASSRETTGLPSSYEQYF.

As DNA, the CDR3 is TGCGCCAGCAGCCACCCGACAGGGATACAAGAGACCCAGTACTTC. Translating it yields CASSHPTGIQETQYF. This chain uses TRBV5-1 with TRBJ2-5; 7 nucleotides line up with TRBD1. V lost 4 bases, J lost 2 bases, and 8 bases stayed unmatched. CDR3 size: 15 residues. Germline CDR1 is SGHRS and CDR2 is YFSETQ.

This sequence joins TRBV15 and TRBJ2-3; no reliable D call. CDR1 is LNHNV, CDR2 YYDKDF, per germline (reference sequence). The CDR3 runs 14 residues. V lost 0 bases, J lost 1 base, and 5 bases lay in between. CDR3: CATSRDVGTDTQYF. For the CDR3, the DNA is TGTGCCACCAGCAGAGATGTAGGCACAGATACGCAGTATTTT. Using reference TRBV15 and TRBJ2-3 for the parts outside the CDR3, the full variable domain is DAMVIQNPRYQVTQFGKPVTLSCSQTLNHNVMYWYQQKSSQAPKLLFHYYDKDFNNEADTPDNFQSRRPNTSFCFLDIRSPGLGDTAMYLCATSRDVGTDTQYFGPGTRLTVL.

The V gene is TRBV4-2, the J gene TRBJ2-7, with 9 bases lining up with TRBD1. CDR1 is LGHNA and CDR2 is YNFKEQ in the germline V gene. This CDR3 has 15 residues. J was trimmed by 3 bases and V by 1 base; bases with no gene match: 4. This CDR3 reads CASSQVWDRDYEQYF. The CDR3 DNA reads as TGTGCCAGCAGCCAAGTGTGGGACAGGGACTACGAGCAGTACTTC.

The chain is built from TRBV5-6 and TRBJ2-3; possible D gene TRBD2, 5 bases. Trimming pared 0 bases from V and 7 bases from J, leaving 18 bases between. The CDR3 sequence is 16 residues long. Germline V gene sequence: CDR1 SGHDT, CDR2 YYEEEE. DNA of the CDR3: TGTGCCAGCAGCTTGGGGGAAAGACTAACTCCTTATACGCAGTATTTT. Translation: CASSLGERLTPYTQYF.

The rearrangement joins TRBV19 to TRBJ1-1; D call uncertain. Germline V gene sequence: CDR1 LNHDA, CDR2 SQIVND (reference sequence). There are 13 residues in the CDR3. V was cut by 6 bases and J by 0 bases, with 8 bases left in between. CDR3 loop: CASRDTLNTEAFF. The CDR3 region has the DNA TGTGCCAGTAGAGACACCTTGAACACTGAAGCTTTCTTT. Full variable domain (missing parts from reference TRBV19 and TRBJ1-1): DGGITQSPKYLFRKEGQNVTLSCEQNLNHDAMYWYRQDPGQGLRLIYYSQIVNDFQKGDIAEGYSVSREKKESFPLTVTSAQKNPTAFYLCASRDTLNTEAFFGQGTRLTVV.

This rearrangement joins TRBV14 to TRBJ2-1; 11 bases map to TRBD2. There are 17 residues in the CDR3. V lost 4 bases and J lost 4; bases outside the gene matches: 9. Germline loops: CDR1 SGHDN, CDR2 FVKESK. The CDR3 here is CASSRGASGGPYNEQFF. CDR3 in DNA: TGTGCCAGCAGCCGTGGTGCTAGCGGGGGGCCTTACAATGAGCAGTTCTTC.

This clone was seen only a few times. This rearrangement joins TRBV7-2 to TRBJ1-6; no clear D. Germline CDR1 reads SGHTA; CDR2 reads FQGNSA. Trimming left V 5 bases short and J 6 bases short, with 8 bases between. This CDR3 contains 13 residues. The CDR3 here is CASSPEVNSPLHF. Here the CDR3 DNA reads TGTGCCAGCAGCCCGGAGGTTAATTCACCCCTCCACTTT. Full variable domain (outside the CDR3, taken from reference TRBV7-2 and TRBJ1-6): GAGVSQSPSNKVTEKGKDVELRCDPISGHTALYWYRQSLGQGLEFLIYFQGNSAPDKSGLPSDRFSAERTGGSVSTLTIQRTQQEDSAVYLCASSPEVNSPLHFGNGTRLTVT.